Shown below are 26 T cell receptor beta chains from a single sample sequenced in a study of cytomegalovirus exposure and HLA in healthy donors. PCR employed 60 Vbeta and 13 Jbeta primers. Data came from immunoSEQ multiplex PCR; TCRdb stores just in-frame clones and leaves some out. Of about 190,000 clones in the sample, roughly 84% were seen once. The sequenced sample was PBMCs. All receptors come from a boy younger than 18 in good health and CMV-seronegative.

The chain combines TRBV29-1 with TRBJ1-4; 8 bases align to TRBD1. With V trimmed by 4 bases and J by 7 bases, 5 bases remained unmatched. This CDR3 region has 13 residues. The germline CDR1 and CDR2 sequences are SQVTM and ANQGSEA. CDR3 region: CSVAGQGPEKLFF. The CDR3, as DNA: TGCAGCGTTGCAGGACAGGGACCTGAAAAACTGTTTTTT.

The chain uses TRBV19 and TRBJ1-1, with D possibly TRBD1 on 5 matching bases. The CDR3 length is 15 residues. Trimming shortened V by 5 bases and J by 8 bases, and 21 bases separated the two germline ends. Germline V CDR1 and CDR2: LNHDA, SQIVND (reference sequence). The CDR3, as DNA: TGTGCCAGTAGTCACCCCCCAAGGGGCTCCCCAGAAGCTTTCTTT. This gives the protein CASSHPPRGSPEAFF.

V usage is TRBV6-1 and J usage is TRBJ1-5, with D perhaps TRBD1 (5 bases). The germline gives CDR1 MNHNS, CDR2 SASEGT. The germline V and J ends were trimmed by 8 bases and 6 bases, with 17 bases remaining between them. The length of the CDR3 is 14 residues. The CDR3 DNA reads as TGTGCCAGCCGGGCTGGGGGGTGGGGTCAGCCCCAGCATTTT. It is translated as CASRAGGWGQPQHF.

This chain joins TRBV27 and TRBJ1-5; D ambiguous. CDR1 and CDR2 from the germline V gene are MNHEY and SMNVEV (reference sequence). V was pared by 3 bases and J by 6 bases, with 9 bases between. The CDR3 is 13 residues long. The CDR3 here is CASSLGRRQPQHF. DNA for the CDR3: TGTGCCAGCAGTTTGGGGAGACGTCAGCCCCAGCATTTT.

In its sample, this clone was seen once. This chain joins TRBV19 and TRBJ2-5; D possibly corresponds to TRBD2 (6 bases). Trimming took 5 bases from V and 2 from J, leaving 18 bases between them. The CDR3 is 16 amino acids. Germline values: CDR1 LNHDA, CDR2 SQIVND (reference sequence). CDR3: CASSPLAGNVQETQYF. The CDR3 nucleotides are TGTGCCAGTAGTCCCCTGGCGGGGAACGTTCAAGAGACCCAGTACTTC.

V gene TRBV7-3 combines with J gene TRBJ2-2; D remains ambiguous. The CDR3 covers 18 residues. V was pared by 4 bases and J by 6 bases, with 24 bases between. Germline V gives CDR1 SGHTA, CDR2 FQGTGA. The CDR3 DNA sequence: TGTGCCAGCAGCTCCAAAGACGGAAGCGAGTTAGGTGCCGGGGAGCTGTTTTTT. It codes for CASSSKDGSELGAGELFF.

The DNA of the CDR3 is TGTGCCAGCAGCTTAGGCACGCGGGGGCGAAGCTCCTACGAGCAGTACTTC. It translates to CASSLGTRGRSSYEQYF. This chain joins TRBV11-2 and TRBJ2-7; possible D gene TRBD2, 7 bases. The V gene's germline CDR1 is SGHAT and CDR2 FQNNGV. V was cut by 1 base and J by 0 bases, with 16 bases left in between. CDR3 length: 17 amino acids.

This chain joins TRBV18 and TRBJ2-5; the match to TRBD1 covers 7 bases. Per the germline V gene, CDR1 is KGHSH and CDR2 is LQKENI. With V trimmed by 1 base and J by 2 bases, 4 bases remained unmatched. The CDR3 has 15 residues. This CDR3 is CASSPRWDRQETQYF. In DNA, the CDR3 is TGTGCCAGCTCACCACGATGGGACAGACAAGAGACCCAGTACTTC. The full variable domain, completed using reference TRBV18 and TRBJ2-5, is NAGVMQNPRHLVRRRGQEARLRCSPMKGHSHVYWYRQLPEEGLKFMVYLQKENIIDESGMPKERFSAEFPKEGPSILRIQQVVRGDSAAYFCASSPRWDRQETQYFGPGTRLLVL.

In this sample, this clone turned up a few times. The chain employs TRBV30 and TRBJ1-5, with D perhaps TRBD1 (5 bases). The CDR3 sequence is 14 residues long. Germline CDR1 is GTSNPN and CDR2 is SVGIG (reference sequence). V shed 1 base and J shed 4 bases, with 11 bases lying between them. The CDR3: CAWSGIGVNQPQHF. The CDR3 region has the DNA TGTGCCTGGAGTGGGATAGGGGTTAATCAGCCCCAGCATTTT.

The rearrangement links TRBV2 to TRBJ2-7; 14 nucleotides agree with TRBD2. Trimming took 6 bases from V and 5 from J; bases not matched to a gene: 15. The CDR3 totals 18 residues. Looked up from germline, CDR1 is SNHLY and CDR2 is FYNNEI. The CDR3 sequence: CASRPGLAGAVILNEQYF. CDR3 sequence (DNA): TGTGCCAGCAGGCCGGGACTAGCGGGAGCCGTTATTCTTAACGAGCAGTACTTC.

The chain recombines TRBV6-5 with TRBJ1-2; 7 positions agree with TRBD1. This CDR3 is 15 amino acids long. CDR1 is MNHEY and CDR2 is SVGAGI in the germline V gene. The J segment lost 0 bases and the V segment lost 6 bases, leaving 7 bases of the junction unmatched. CDR3 sequence: CASRPQGLANYGYTF. In DNA, the CDR3 is TGTGCCAGCAGACCACAGGGGCTAGCTAACTATGGCTACACCTTC.

The V call is TRBV20-1, the J call TRBJ2-7; D is ambiguous. The CDR3 sequence is 10 residues long. Germline V CDR1 and CDR2: DFQATT, SNEGSKA (reference sequence). Trimming left V 2 bases short and J 6 bases short, with 5 bases between. The CDR3 reads CSARIAEQYF. CDR3 sequence (DNA): TGCAGTGCTAGAATAGCCGAGCAGTACTTC.

The CDR3 loop reads CASSVGGGTGGDEKLFF. Here the CDR3 DNA reads TGTGCCAGCAGCGTAGGGGGGGGGACAGGGGGAGATGAAAAACTGTTTTTT. J is TRBJ1-4 and V is TRBV9; TRBD1 matches at 11 bases. This CDR3 is 17 amino acids long. With 0 bases clipped from V and 6 bases from J, the junction kept 7 bases outside the gene matches. CDR1 and CDR2 (germline): SGDLS, YYNGEE.

The chain joins TRBV5-1 to TRBJ2-5, with D possibly matching TRBD2 (6 bases). CDR1 is SGHRS and CDR2 is YFSETQ in the germline V gene. V was pared by 4 bases and J by 2 bases, with 18 bases between. The CDR3 sequence is 16 residues long. The CDR3 DNA reads as TGCGCCAGCAGCCTCCGACTAGTCAGCGGGCAAGAGACCCAGTACTTC. Its protein product is CASSLRLVSGQETQYF.

The chain is built from TRBV6-4 and TRBJ1-6; D is unresolved. This CDR3 contains 14 residues. The V end lost 4 bases, the J end lost 9 bases, and 13 bases lay between the germline ends. Germline values: CDR1 MRHNA, CDR2 SNTAGT. The DNA of the CDR3 is TGTGCCAGCAGTGTAACGGGGAGAAGTTCACCCCTCCACTTT. It codes for CASSVTGRSSPLHF.

The V gene is TRBV30, the J gene TRBJ2-4, with D perhaps TRBD2 (5 bases). Germline V CDR1 and CDR2: GTSNPN, SVGIG (reference sequence). CDR3 length: 13 amino acids. The ends were cut back, 4 bases at V and 5 bases at J, with 12 bases in the middle. CDR3 in DNA: TGTGCCTGGAATCCGGGATTGGAAAACATTCAGTACTTC. Amino acids: CAWNPGLENIQYF.

The rearrangement uses TRBV28 and TRBJ2-7, with 11 bases matching TRBD2. J lost 2 bases, V lost 4 bases, and 7 bases had no gene match. Germline V lookup: CDR1 MDHEN, CDR2 SYDVKM. The CDR3 runs 16 residues. CDR3: CASSSFNSGGAYEQYF. Here the CDR3 DNA reads TGTGCCAGCAGTTCCTTTAATAGCGGGGGGGCCTACGAGCAGTACTTC.

The V gene is TRBV4-3, the J gene TRBJ2-6, with 8 bases matching TRBD1. The germline gives CDR1 LGHNA, CDR2 YSLEER. CDR3 length: 18 residues. Trimming took 1 base from V and 0 from J; bases not matched to a gene: 5. For the CDR3, the DNA is TGCGCCAGCAGCCAAGTGGCAGGGGGCAGCTCTGGGGCCAACGTCCTGACTTTC. Translating it yields CASSQVAGGSSGANVLTF.

As DNA, the CDR3 is TGCGCCAGCAGCCAACGCGGTGGACTCCAGGGGAAAAGGAACACCGGGGAGCTGTTTTTT. Translation gives CASSQRGGLQGKRNTGELFF. The chain links TRBV4-1 to TRBJ2-2, with D maybe TRBD1 (6 bases). Germline CDR1 and CDR2: MGHRA and YSYEKL. V was trimmed by 2 bases and J by 1 base, leaving 23 bases between them. This CDR3 comprises 20 residues.

V gene TRBV19 combines with J gene TRBJ2-2, with 9 nucleotides matching TRBD1. V gave up 6 bases and J gave up 4 bases; unmatched junction bases: 9. CDR1 LNHDA and CDR2 SQIVND come from the germline V gene (reference sequence). CDR3 length: 16 amino acids. CDR3 DNA: TGTGCCAGTAGCTTCTTCCCGGGACAGGGCACCGGGGAGCTGTTTTTT. As protein: CASSFFPGQGTGELFF. Full variable domain (rest looked up from reference TRBV19 and TRBJ2-2): DGGITQSPKYLFRKEGQNVTLSCEQNLNHDAMYWYRQDPGQGLRLIYYSQIVNDFQKGDIAEGYSVSREKKESFPLTVTSAQKNPTAFYLCASSFFPGQGTGELFFGEGSRLTVL.

The chain uses TRBV4-1 and TRBJ2-1; 11 bases match TRBD1. Germline assignment: CDR1 MGHRA and CDR2 YSYEKL. The CDR3 loop spans 17 amino acids. V was pared by 2 bases and J by 7 bases, with 10 bases of the junction left unmatched. For the CDR3, the DNA is TGCGCCAGCAGCCAAATCTTAGGGACAGGGGGGCGGAATGAGCAGTTCTTC. It specifies CASSQILGTGGRNEQFF.

This rearrangement joins TRBV1 to TRBJ1-2. TRBV1 is a pseudogene segment. This CDR3 region has 16 residues. The CDR3 spells CTSSQVHPVVDYGYTF. The CDR3 DNA follows: TGCACCAGCAGCCAAGTTCACCCTGTGGTAGACTATGGCTACACCTTC.

The chain carries TRBV5-4 and TRBJ2-3; 7 nucleotides line up with TRBD2. The CDR3 is 17 residues long. Germline CDR1 SGHNT, CDR2 YYREEE (reference sequence). The V gene end was trimmed by 0 bases and the J gene end by 5 bases; junction bases not matched to a gene: 12. The CDR3 nucleotides are TGTGCCAGCAGCTTGGATTCGTGGGAGGGCCGGGGAGATACGCAGTATTTT. Translation gives CASSLDSWEGRGDTQYF.

The chain combines TRBV5-8 with TRBJ2-3; the D gene is possibly TRBD1 (5 bases). CDR3 size: 16 residues. Per the germline V gene, CDR1 is SGHTS and CDR2 is YDEGEE. The V gene lost 2 bases and the J gene lost 0 bases, with 13 bases spanning the gap. CDR3 amino acids: CASSLMTDASTDTQYF. CDR3 DNA: TGTGCCAGCAGCTTAATGACAGATGCTAGCACAGATACGCAGTATTTT.

V and J are TRBV27 and TRBJ2-6; TRBD1 might be the D (6 bases). V lost 5 bases and J 3 bases, leaving 11 bases between the germline ends. The germline gives CDR1 MNHEY, CDR2 SMNVEV (reference sequence). This CDR3 comprises 15 residues. The CDR3 protein is CASSLQGYGANVLTF. The DNA of the CDR3 is TGTGCCAGCAGTCTTCAGGGGTATGGGGCCAACGTCCTGACTTTC.

The chain employs TRBV5-6 and TRBJ2-7; 12 nucleotides line up with TRBD2. Germline lookup yields CDR1 SGHDT and CDR2 YYEEEE. The CDR3 extends over 17 amino acids. Trimming removed 4 bases from V and 4 bases from J; junction bases left unmatched: 12. CDR3 loop: CASSSGASGRVGYEQYF. CDR3 nucleotide sequence: TGTGCCAGCAGCAGCGGGGCTAGCGGGAGGGTCGGATACGAGCAGTACTTC.